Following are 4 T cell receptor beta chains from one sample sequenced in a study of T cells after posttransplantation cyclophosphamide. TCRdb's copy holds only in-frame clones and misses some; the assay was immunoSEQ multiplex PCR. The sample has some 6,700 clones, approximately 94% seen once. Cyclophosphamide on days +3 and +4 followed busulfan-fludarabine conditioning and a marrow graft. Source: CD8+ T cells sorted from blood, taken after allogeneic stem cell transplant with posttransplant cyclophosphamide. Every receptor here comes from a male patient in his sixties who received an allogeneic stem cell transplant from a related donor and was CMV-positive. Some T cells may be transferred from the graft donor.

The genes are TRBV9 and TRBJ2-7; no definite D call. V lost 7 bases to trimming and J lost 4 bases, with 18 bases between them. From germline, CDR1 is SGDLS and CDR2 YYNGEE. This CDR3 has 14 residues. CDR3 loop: CASSPHEVPYEQYF. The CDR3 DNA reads TGTGCCAGCTCGCCCCATGAGGTTCCATACGAGCAGTACTTC.

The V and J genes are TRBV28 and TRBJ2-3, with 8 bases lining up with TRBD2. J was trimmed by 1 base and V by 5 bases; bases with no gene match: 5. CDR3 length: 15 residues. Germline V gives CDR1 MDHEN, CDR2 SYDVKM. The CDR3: CASSPGGPGTDTQYF. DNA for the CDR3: TGTGCCAGCAGTCCGGGGGGGCCTGGCACAGATACGCAGTATTTT.

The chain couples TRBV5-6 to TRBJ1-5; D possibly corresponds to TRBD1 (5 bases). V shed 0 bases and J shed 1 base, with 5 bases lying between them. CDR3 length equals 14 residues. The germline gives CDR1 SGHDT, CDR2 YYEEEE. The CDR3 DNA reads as TGTGCCAGCAGCTTGGCAGGGAGCAATCAGCCCCAGCATTTT. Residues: CASSLAGSNQPQHF. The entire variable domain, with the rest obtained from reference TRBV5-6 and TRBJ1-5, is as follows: DAGVTQSPTHLIKTRGQQVTLRCSPKSGHDTVSWYQQALGQGPQFIFQYYEEEERQRGNFPDRFSGHQFPNYSSELNVNALLLGDSALYLCASSLAGSNQPQHFGDGTRLSIL.

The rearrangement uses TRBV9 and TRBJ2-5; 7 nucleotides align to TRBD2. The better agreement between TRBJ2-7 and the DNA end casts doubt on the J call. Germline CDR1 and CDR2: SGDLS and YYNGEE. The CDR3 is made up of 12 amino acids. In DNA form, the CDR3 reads TGTGCCAGCAGCGACGGGGGGTACGAGCAGTACTTC. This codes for CASSDGGYEQYF.